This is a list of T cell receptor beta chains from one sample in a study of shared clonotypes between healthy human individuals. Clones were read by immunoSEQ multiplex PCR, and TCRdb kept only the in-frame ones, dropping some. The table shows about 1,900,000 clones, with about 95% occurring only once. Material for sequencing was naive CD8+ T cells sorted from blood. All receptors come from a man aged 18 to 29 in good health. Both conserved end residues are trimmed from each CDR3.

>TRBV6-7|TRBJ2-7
ASAFQVFNPYEQY
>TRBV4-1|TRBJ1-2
ASSQTPGRDGGYT
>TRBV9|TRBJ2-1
ASSLGTQPAF
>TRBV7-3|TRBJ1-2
ASSLDSNYGYT
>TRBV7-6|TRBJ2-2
ASSRLAANTGELF
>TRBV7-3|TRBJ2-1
ASSMGRNNEQF
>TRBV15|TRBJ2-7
ATSRDVAGMDEQY
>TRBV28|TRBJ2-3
ASSLAGAIPSTDTQY
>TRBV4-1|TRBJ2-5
ASSQEGLAQETQY
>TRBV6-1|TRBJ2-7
ASSPSENYEQY
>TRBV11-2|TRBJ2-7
ASSRELGGTHLVQY
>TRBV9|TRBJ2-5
ASSPPSSQETQY
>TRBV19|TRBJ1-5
ASSIGTGSDQPQH
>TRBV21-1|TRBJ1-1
ASRTSLVRTEAF
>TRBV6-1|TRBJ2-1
ASSARLL
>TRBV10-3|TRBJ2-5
AIRGAGALETQY
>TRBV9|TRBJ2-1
ASSPPTGSYNEQF
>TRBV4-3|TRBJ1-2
ASSQDREGGYT
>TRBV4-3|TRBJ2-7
ASSLSVGGSEQY
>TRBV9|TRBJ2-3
ASSVSASTDTQY
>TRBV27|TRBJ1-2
ASSPSGANYGYT
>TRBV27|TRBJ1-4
ASSSGPLEKLF
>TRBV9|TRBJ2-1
ASSVGGGDEQF
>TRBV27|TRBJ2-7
ASTPSGGERAFEQY
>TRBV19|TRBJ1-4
ASSMFDESGEKLF
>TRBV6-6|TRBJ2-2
ASSYGAGELF
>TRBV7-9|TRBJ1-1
ASSLRTYLDTEAF
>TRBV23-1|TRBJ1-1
ASSHPPGQGFMNTEAF
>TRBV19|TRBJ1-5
ASTTGISNQPQH
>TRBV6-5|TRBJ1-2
ASSLNSNYGYT
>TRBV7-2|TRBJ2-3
ASSLGEERFPSTDTQY
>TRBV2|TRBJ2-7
ASRTGTGNWEQY
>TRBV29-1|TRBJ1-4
SVDGGLGEKLF
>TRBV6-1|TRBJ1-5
ASSEVSPNQPQH
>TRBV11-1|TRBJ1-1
ASSSRDKNTEAF
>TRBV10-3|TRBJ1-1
AISEFRDGSEAF
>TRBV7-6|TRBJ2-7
ASSLARVASGGLPYEQY
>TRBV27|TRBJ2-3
ASSLMASTDTQY
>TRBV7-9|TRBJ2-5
ASSWTPALEETQY
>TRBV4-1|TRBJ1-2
ASSQDSSIYGYT
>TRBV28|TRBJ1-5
ASSKAGTAYSNQPQH
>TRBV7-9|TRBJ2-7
ASSLTVGEQY
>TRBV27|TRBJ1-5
ASSATAYSNQPQH
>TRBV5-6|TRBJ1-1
ASSLYGGTGGAEAF
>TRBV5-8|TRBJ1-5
ASSWSGYQPQH
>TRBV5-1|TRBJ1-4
ASSSDRRIGEKLF